Presented here are 18 T cell receptor beta chains from one specimen sequenced in a study of shared clonotypes between healthy human individuals. Some clones are missing from TCRdb's copy, which holds only in-frame ones; the method was immunoSEQ multiplex PCR. The sample yields 520,000 or so clones, less than 85% seen once. Sequencing was carried out using PBMCs. These TCRs come from a woman aged 40 to 50 in good health. Some clones in this sample may be carry-over from other donors' samples.

The genes are TRBV5-6 and TRBJ2-7, with 12 bases aligning to TRBD2. The CDR3 consists of 16 residues. Trimming took 4 bases from V and 8 from J; bases not matched to a gene: 13. Germline V lookup: CDR1 SGHDT, CDR2 YYEEEE. The CDR3 is CASSTRTSGKTSKQYF. The CDR3 DNA sequence: TGTGCCAGCAGCACCCGGACTAGCGGGAAAACCTCAAAGCAGTACTTC.

The CDR3 is CASSVDLEQETQYF. The CDR3, as DNA: TGTGCCAGCAGTGTGGATTTAGAGCAAGAGACCCAGTACTTC. The chain uses TRBV9 and TRBJ2-5; no clear D gene. Trimming shortened V by 5 bases and J by 2 bases, and 13 bases separated the two germline ends. Germline V lookup: CDR1 SGDLS, CDR2 YYNGEE. There are 14 residues in the CDR3.

The CDR3 sequence is CSVEMGQDVHEQYF. CDR3 nucleotides: TGCAGCGTTGAAATGGGCCAGGACGTCCACGAGCAGTACTTC. The chain is built from TRBV29-1 and TRBJ2-7, with D uncertain. Germline V gene sequence: CDR1 SQVTM, CDR2 ANQGSEA. With 2 bases removed from V and 5 bases from J, the gap between germline ends came to 16 bases. The CDR3 covers 14 residues.

This chain connects TRBV11-2 to TRBJ2-5; D possibly corresponds to TRBD2 (6 bases). There are 14 residues in the CDR3. V was clipped by 1 base and J by 1 base, with 7 bases between them. Germline-derived CDR1 and CDR2 are SGHAT and FQNNGV. The CDR3: CASSLGLGQETQYF. The DNA of the CDR3 is TGTGCCAGCAGCTTAGGACTAGGCCAAGAGACCCAGTACTTC.

The DNA of the CDR3 is TGTGCCAGCAGCTTGGAGGTCGCGGGAGGCCATCAGTTCTTC. Its protein is CASSLEVAGGHQFF. The chain employs TRBV5-4 and TRBJ2-1; TRBD2 matches at 8 bases. Germline V gives CDR1 SGHNT, CDR2 YYREEE (reference sequence). The V and J ends lost 0 bases and 13 bases, in that order; junction bases with no gene match: 9. The CDR3 runs 14 residues.

V is TRBV2 and J is TRBJ2-3; 8 bases align to TRBD2. Germline CDR1 and CDR2: SNHLY and FYNNEI. This CDR3 spans 17 amino acids. V shed 0 bases and J 1 base; nucleotides not matched to a gene: 6. The CDR3 DNA is TGTGCCAGCAGTGAAGCGCTCGGGAGGGTTGGCACAGATACGCAGTATTTT. Translation gives CASSEALGRVGTDTQYF.

V is TRBV5-1 and J is TRBJ2-7, with unresolved D. CDR1 is SGHRS, CDR2 YFSETQ, per germline. The CDR3 is made up of 13 amino acids. V was trimmed by 2 bases and J by 3 bases, leaving 9 bases between them. CDR3 region: CASSFYSYYEQYF. The CDR3, as DNA: TGCGCCAGCAGCTTTTACAGCTACTACGAGCAGTACTTC. Using reference TRBV5-1 and TRBJ2-7 for the parts outside the CDR3, the full variable domain is KAGVTQTPRYLIKTRGQQVTLSCSPISGHRSVSWYQQTPGQGLQFLFEYFSETQRNKGNFPGRFSGRQFSNSRSEMNVSTLELGDSALYLCASSFYSYYEQYFGPGTRLTVT.

The chain recombines TRBV5-1 with TRBJ2-1, with D possibly being TRBD2 (6 bases). This CDR3 has 15 residues. Germline CDR1 SGHRS, CDR2 YFSETQ. V lost 3 bases, J lost 4 bases, and 14 bases lay in between. CDR3 sequence reads: CASSSQGGGYNEQFF. The CDR3 DNA reads TGCGCCAGCAGCTCCCAGGGAGGCGGGTACAATGAGCAGTTCTTC. The whole variable domain, filled in from reference TRBV5-1 and TRBJ2-1, reads KAGVTQTPRYLIKTRGQQVTLSCSPISGHRSVSWYQQTPGQGLQFLFEYFSETQRNKGNFPGRFSGRQFSNSRSEMNVSTLELGDSALYLCASSSQGGGYNEQFFGPGTRLTVL.

The V gene is TRBV25-1, the J gene TRBJ1-2; a weak D match, TRBD1 (5 bases). Looked up from germline, CDR1 is MGHDK and CDR2 is SYGVNS. The CDR3 covers 14 residues. V was cut by 0 bases and J by 9 bases, with 14 bases left in between. CDR3 nucleotides: TGTGCCAGCAGTGAATACGGGGGAGTGGGTAGCTACACCTTC. Its translation: CASSEYGGVGSYTF.

This sequence joins TRBV5-1 and TRBJ2-7, with 8 bases that match TRBD1. In germline, CDR1 is SGHRS, CDR2 YFSETQ. V gave up 4 bases and J gave up 3 bases; unmatched junction bases: 9. The CDR3 has 15 residues. As DNA, the CDR3 is TGCGCCAGCAGCATGGCGCCGGGACAGGACTACGAGCAGTACTTC. It yields the protein CASSMAPGQDYEQYF.

The rearrangement links TRBV9 to TRBJ1-4; no clear D. This CDR3 comprises 14 residues. V lost 3 bases and J 0 bases, leaving 6 bases between the germline ends. Germline lookup yields CDR1 SGDLS and CDR2 YYNGEE. CDR3 residues: CASSEVSTNEKLFF. CDR3 DNA sequence: TGTGCCAGCAGCGAAGTTTCAACTAATGAAAAACTGTTTTTT.

The V and J genes are TRBV6-1 and TRBJ2-7; D gene ambiguous. Germline values: CDR1 MNHNS, CDR2 SASEGT. With 4 bases removed from V and 2 bases from J, the gap between germline ends came to 9 bases. CDR3 size: 13 residues. CDR3 residues: CASSAPATYEQYF. The CDR3 bases are TGTGCCAGCAGTGCCCCGGCCACCTACGAGCAGTACTTC.

The genes are TRBV11-3 and TRBJ2-5; 10 nucleotides agree with TRBD2. V trimming: 5 bases; J trimming: 2 bases; junction bases outside the gene matches: 8. Germline CDR1 SGHNT, CDR2 YENEEA. The CDR3 is 16 amino acids. The CDR3 bases are TGTGCCAGCAGCGATGGACTAGCGGCCATACAAGAGACCCAGTACTTC. Protein: CASSDGLAAIQETQYF. Filled out from reference TRBV11-3 and TRBJ2-5, the complete variable domain reads EAGVVQSPRYKIIEKKQPVAFWCNPISGHNTLYWYLQNLGQGPELLIRYENEEAVDDSQLPKDRFSAERLKGVDSTLKIQPAELGDSAVYLCASSDGLAAIQETQYFGPGTRLLVL.

The rearrangement uses TRBV9 and TRBJ2-1; no reliable D call. The CDR3 has 13 residues. From germline, CDR1 is SGDLS and CDR2 YYNGEE. V was clipped by 0 bases and J by 8 bases, with 9 bases between them. The CDR3 DNA is TGTGCCAGCAGCGTAGGGTTTGGGGATGAGCAGTTCTTC. This sequence encodes CASSVGFGDEQFF.

The chain recombines TRBV5-5 with TRBJ1-1; TRBD1 might be the D (5 bases). Trimming shortened V by 4 bases and J by 4 bases, and 17 bases separated the two germline ends. CDR3 length equals 15 residues. Germline-derived CDR1 and CDR2 are SGHKS and YYEKEE (reference sequence). Here the CDR3 reads CASSIGLGGGTEAFF. The DNA of the CDR3 is TGTGCCAGCAGCATTGGGTTGGGCGGGGGCACTGAAGCTTTCTTT. The variable domain in full, completed from reference TRBV5-5 and TRBJ1-1, reads DAGVTQSPTHLIKTRGQQVTLRCSPISGHKSVSWYQQVLGQGPQFIFQYYEKEERGRGNFPDRFSARQFPNYSSELNVNALLLGDSALYLCASSIGLGGGTEAFFGQGTRLTVV.

This clone was observed many times. The same CDR3 also results from other DNA sequences found in this sample. The CDR3 DNA sequence: TGCGCCAGCAGCAGAACAGGGGGCGCGAACACCGGGGAGCTGTTTTTT. Protein sequence: CASSRTGGANTGELFF. The V and J genes are TRBV5-1 and TRBJ2-2; TRBD1 aligns across 9 bases. There are 16 residues in the CDR3. The V and J ends lost 4 bases and 0 bases, in that order; junction bases with no gene match: 4. Germline V CDR1 and CDR2: SGHRS, YFSETQ.

In DNA form, the CDR3 reads TGTGCCAGCAGATCTGTGGGGGTAGGCGCCTACGAGCAGTACTTC. Protein sequence: CASRSVGVGAYEQYF. The V gene is TRBV27, the J gene TRBJ2-7; D is possibly TRBD1 or TRBD2 (5 bases each). The CDR3 length is 15 residues. Per the germline V gene, CDR1 is MNHEY and CDR2 is SMNVEV (reference sequence). V was pared by 6 bases and J by 2 bases, with 17 bases between.

This chain uses TRBV7-2 with TRBJ2-5, with D unclear. Trimming took 1 base from V and 1 from J, leaving 10 bases between them. The CDR3 has 15 residues. The germline gives CDR1 SGHTA, CDR2 FQGNSA. The chain's CDR3 is CASSLVVGSQETQYF. CDR3 DNA sequence: TGTGCCAGCAGCTTAGTGGTAGGGTCCCAAGAGACCCAGTACTTC.